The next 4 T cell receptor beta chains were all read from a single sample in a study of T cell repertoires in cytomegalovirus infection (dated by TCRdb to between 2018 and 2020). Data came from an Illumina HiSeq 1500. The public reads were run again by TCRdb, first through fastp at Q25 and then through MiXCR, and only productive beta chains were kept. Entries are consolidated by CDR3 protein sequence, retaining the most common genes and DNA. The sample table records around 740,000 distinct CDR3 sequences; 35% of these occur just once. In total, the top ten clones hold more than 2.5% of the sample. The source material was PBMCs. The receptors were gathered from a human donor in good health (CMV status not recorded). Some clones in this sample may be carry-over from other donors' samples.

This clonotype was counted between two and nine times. CDR3 nucleotide sequence: TGTGCCAGCAGTGCAGGGGGGGAGCACTACGAGCAGTACTTC. Protein product: CASSAGGEHYEQYF. The V gene is TRBV6-1, the J gene TRBJ2-7, with D perhaps TRBD1 or TRBD2 (7 bases each). Deletions cut 4 bases from V and 3 bases from J, with 13 bases between. Germline V CDR1 and CDR2: MNHNS, SASEGT. This CDR3 has 14 residues.

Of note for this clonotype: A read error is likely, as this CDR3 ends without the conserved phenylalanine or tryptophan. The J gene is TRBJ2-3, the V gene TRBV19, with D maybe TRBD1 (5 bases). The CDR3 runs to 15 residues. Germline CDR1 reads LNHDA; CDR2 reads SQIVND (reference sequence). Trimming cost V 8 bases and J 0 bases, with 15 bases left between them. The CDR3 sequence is CASRQIGSSTDTQYY. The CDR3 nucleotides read TGTGCCAGTCGACAGATCGGATCTAGCACAGATACGCAGTATTAT.

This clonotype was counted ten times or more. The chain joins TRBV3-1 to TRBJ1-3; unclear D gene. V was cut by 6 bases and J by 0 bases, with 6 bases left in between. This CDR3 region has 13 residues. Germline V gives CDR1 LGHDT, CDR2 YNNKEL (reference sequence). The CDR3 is CASSPSSGNTIYF. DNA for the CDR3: TGTGCCAGCAGTCCGAGCTCTGGAAACACCATATATTTT.

The CDR3 bases are TGCGCCAGCAGTGACGGGCGGTTCGGCTATCAGCCCCAGCATTTT. It encodes CASSDGRFGYQPQHF. This chain links TRBV10-2 with TRBJ1-5; D is uncertain. V dropped 3 bases and J dropped 5 bases, with 14 bases sitting between them. CDR1 and CDR2 (germline): WSHSY, SAAADI. This CDR3 has 15 amino acids.